These 32 T cell receptor beta chains were sequenced from one sample in a study of technical replicates of blood from a few donors. Repertoires were generated with immunoSEQ multiplex PCR, while TCRdb's copy carries only in-frame clones and drops some. Altogether more than 10,000 clones are present, about four fifths being singletons, with the ten largest covering around 10%. The specimen was PBMCs. The receptors derive from a human donor in good health.

The chain carries TRBV5-1 and TRBJ2-7; 7 nucleotides match TRBD1. Trimming removed 5 bases from V and 0 bases from J; junction bases left unmatched: 11. Germline assignment: CDR1 SGHRS and CDR2 YFSETQ. The CDR3 contains 16 residues. The CDR3 DNA is TGCGCCAGCAGAAAGTCAGCACAGGGGAGCTCCTACGAGCAGTACTTC. This gives the protein CASRKSAQGSSYEQYF.

The gene calls are TRBV19 and TRBJ2-7, with 7 nucleotides matching TRBD2. The CDR3 has 13 amino acids. Trimming at V came to 9 bases and at J to 2 bases, leaving 7 bases not matched to a gene. Germline V lookup: CDR1 LNHDA, CDR2 SQIVND (reference sequence). CDR3 coding DNA: TGTGCCAGCGAATCTAGCGGCGCCTACGAGCAGTACTTC. Its protein is CASESSGAYEQYF.

The rearrangement uses TRBV29-1 and TRBJ2-1; D possibly corresponds to TRBD1 (6 bases). Germline V gene lookup returns CDR1 SQVTM and CDR2 ANQGSEA. This CDR3 contains 13 residues. Trimming shortened V by 4 bases and J by 4 bases, and 11 bases separated the two germline ends. The CDR3 DNA is TGCAGCGTTGTGACGACAGGTTACAATGAGCAGTTCTTC. Translating gives CSVVTTGYNEQFF.

CDR3 region: CASSYSAERGYGYTF. The CDR3 DNA follows: TGTGCCAGCAGTTACTCTGCCGAACGCGGCTATGGCTACACCTTC. J is TRBJ1-2 and V is TRBV6-5; no clear D gene. Germline CDR1 is MNHEY and CDR2 is SVGAGI. Trimming took 0 bases from V and 4 from J, leaving 12 bases between them. The CDR3 has 15 amino acids.

V usage is TRBV5-6 and J usage is TRBJ2-5; 9 nucleotides line up with TRBD2. Germline assignment: CDR1 SGHDT and CDR2 YYEEEE. V shed 0 bases, J shed 5 bases, and the junction held 11 bases outside the gene matches. This CDR3 has 17 residues. The DNA for the CDR3 is TGTGCCAGCAGCTTGGAGGCGGCGGGAGGGCCGTGGGAGACCCAGTACTTC. Translated, it gives CASSLEAAGGPWETQYF. Filled out from reference TRBV5-6 and TRBJ2-5, the complete variable domain reads DAGVTQSPTHLIKTRGQQVTLRCSPKSGHDTVSWYQQALGQGPQFIFQYYEEEERQRGNFPDRFSGHQFPNYSSELNVNALLLGDSALYLCASSLEAAGGPWETQYFGPGTRLLVL.

V usage is TRBV12-5 and J usage is TRBJ2-1; TRBD2 matches 9 bases. J was trimmed by 4 bases and V by 5 bases; bases with no gene match: 3. Germline lookup yields CDR1 LGHNT and CDR2 FRNRAP. CDR3 size: 14 residues. The DNA of the CDR3 is TGTGCTAGTGGTGATAGCGGGGGATACAATGAGCAGTTCTTC. Its protein product is CASGDSGGYNEQFF.

The rearrangement links TRBV27 to TRBJ1-5; a possible D gene is TRBD1 (5 bases). V was clipped by 2 bases and J by 3 bases, with 11 bases between them. The CDR3 extends over 15 amino acids. Germline V gene data show CDR1 as MNHEY and CDR2 as SMNVEV (reference sequence). The CDR3 nucleotides are TGTGCCAGCAGTTTAAGCAAGGGGATCAATCAGCCCCAGCATTTT. This sequence encodes CASSLSKGINQPQHF.

The chain carries TRBV7-9 and TRBJ2-7; TRBD1 agrees at 7 bases. The germline V gene encodes CDR1 SEHNR and CDR2 FQNEAQ (reference sequence). V lost 1 base, J lost 7 bases, and 7 bases stayed unmatched. The CDR3 sequence is 14 residues long. Written as DNA, the CDR3 is TGTGCCAGCAGCTTAGAGGGGGCCCTCCGGGAGCAGTACTTC. This codes for CASSLEGALREQYF.

The chain is built from TRBV5-4 and TRBJ2-3, with 13 bases identical to TRBD2. Unmatched junction bases numbered 8, after V lost 0 bases and J lost 4 bases. This CDR3 is built from 18 residues. CDR1 is SGHNT and CDR2 is YYREEE in the germline V gene (reference sequence). The CDR3 DNA follows: TGTGCCAGCAGCTTGGATGTTGGACTAGCGGGAGTACCAGATACGCAGTATTTT. This encodes CASSLDVGLAGVPDTQYF.

The J gene is TRBJ2-5, the V gene TRBV7-9, with D unclear. The germline V gene has CDR1 SEHNR and CDR2 FQNEAQ (reference sequence). The V end was cut by 5 bases, the J end by 3 bases, with 10 bases between. This CDR3 region has 13 residues. The CDR3: CASSPRIEETQYF. CDR3 coding DNA: TGTGCCAGCAGCCCTAGAATCGAAGAGACCCAGTACTTC.

This rearrangement joins TRBV25-1 to TRBJ2-3, with D perhaps TRBD2 (5 bases). The CDR3 spans 15 residues. Germline loops: CDR1 MGHDK, CDR2 SYGVNS. V was pared by 2 bases and J by 3 bases, with 12 bases between. The CDR3 coding sequence is TGTGCCAGCAGTGAAGGCGGGTCGGAGACAGATACGCAGTATTTT. This codes for CASSEGGSETDTQYF.

V and J are TRBV18 and TRBJ2-3, with D maybe TRBD2 (5 bases). Trimming took off 3 bases at V and 4 bases at J, with 8 bases between the two ends. CDR1 is KGHSH and CDR2 is LQKENI in the germline V gene. The CDR3 sequence is 13 residues long. The CDR3 nucleotides are TGTGCCAGCTCACCCAACGGGGCAGATACGCAGTATTTT. It codes for CASSPNGADTQYF.

The table lists this clone with a count of one. The rearrangement links TRBV6-4 to TRBJ1-5, with a weak D call TRBD1 (5 bases). There are 15 residues in the CDR3. Per the germline V gene, CDR1 is MRHNA and CDR2 is SNTAGT. Trimming shortened V by 7 bases and J by 2 bases, and 15 bases separated the two germline ends. CDR3: CASTNRFEGNQPQHF. CDR3 DNA: TGTGCCAGCACTAACAGGTTTGAGGGCAATCAGCCCCAGCATTTT.

This clone showed up just a few times. The chain carries TRBV29-1 and TRBJ2-7; the match to TRBD1 covers 7 bases. The V gene's germline CDR1 is SQVTM and CDR2 ANQGSEA. This CDR3 region has 11 residues. Unmatched junction bases numbered 3, after V lost 6 bases and J lost 4 bases. In DNA form, the CDR3 reads TGCAGCGTAGTGACAGGGTACGAGCAGTACTTC. Its translation is CSVVTGYEQYF.

In its sample, this clone was seen a few times. The chain combines TRBV14 with TRBJ2-7; the match to TRBD2 covers 8 bases. The trim removed 4 bases at V and 1 base at J, leaving 9 bases unmatched. The CDR3 has 16 residues. The germline V gene encodes CDR1 SGHDN and CDR2 FVKESK. CDR3 in amino acids: CASSPITGGMSYEQYF. As DNA, the CDR3 is TGTGCCAGCAGCCCAATAACGGGAGGGATGTCCTACGAGCAGTACTTC.

The gene calls are TRBV6-5 and TRBJ2-1; TRBD2 aligns across 8 bases. The junction had 6 bases not matched to a gene; V was cut back by 5 bases and J by 9 bases. CDR3 length: 13 residues. Germline CDR1 MNHEY, CDR2 SVGAGI. The CDR3 loop is CASSKPGGGEQFF. CDR3 sequence (DNA): TGTGCCAGCAGTAAACCCGGGGGGGGTGAGCAGTTCTTC.

The V and J genes are TRBV27 and TRBJ2-7, with D possibly matching TRBD1 (6 bases). The CDR3 has 13 amino acids. Germline V gene lookup returns CDR1 MNHEY and CDR2 SMNVEV (reference sequence). V was trimmed by 3 bases and J by 2 bases, leaving 8 bases between them. CDR3 protein: CASSFAGAYEQYF. CDR3 sequence (DNA): TGTGCCAGCAGTTTCGCAGGGGCCTACGAGCAGTACTTC.

The chain uses TRBV6-1 and TRBJ2-2, with D possibly TRBD2 on 6 matching bases. Germline V gives CDR1 MNHNS, CDR2 SASEGT. The CDR3 loop spans 13 amino acids. The germline V and J ends were trimmed by 4 bases and 3 bases, with 6 bases remaining between them. The CDR3 sequence: CASSGRDTGELFF. The CDR3 DNA follows: TGTGCCAGCAGTGGGAGGGACACCGGGGAGCTGTTTTTT.

This rearrangement joins TRBV10-3 to TRBJ2-7; 14 bases are a match to TRBD2. The V segment lost 4 bases and the J segment 7 bases; nucleotides outside the gene matches: 12. Looked up from germline, CDR1 is ENHRY and CDR2 is SYGVKD. The CDR3 contains 17 residues. CDR3 amino acids: CAISGSQGLAGVGEQYF. The CDR3 DNA sequence: TGTGCCATCAGTGGGTCCCAGGGACTAGCGGGAGTTGGGGAGCAGTACTTC.

The rearrangement links TRBV5-1 to TRBJ2-1, with 7 nucleotides matching TRBD2. The junction had 3 bases not matched to a gene; V was cut back by 0 bases and J by 0 bases. The CDR3 has 16 residues. The germline CDR1 and CDR2 sequences are SGHRS and YFSETQ. CDR3 in DNA: TGCGCCAGCAGCTTGGGGGGCGGGAGCTCCTACAATGAGCAGTTCTTC. It is translated as CASSLGGGSSYNEQFF.

J is TRBJ2-3 and V is TRBV7-9, with TRBD2 as a possible D gene (6 bases). The CDR3 extends over 16 amino acids. With 5 bases removed from V and 4 bases from J, the gap between germline ends came to 19 bases. Germline-derived CDR1 and CDR2 are SEHNR and FQNEAQ (reference sequence). The chain's CDR3 is CASSPTLGGSSDTQYF. Written as DNA, the CDR3 is TGTGCCAGCAGCCCAACTCTGGGAGGTTCGTCAGATACGCAGTATTTT.

This chain connects TRBV6-1 to TRBJ1-2; TRBD1 is a possible D gene (6 bases). The CDR3 spans 14 residues. CDR1 MNHNS and CDR2 SASEGT come from the germline V gene. V was cut by 3 bases and J by 4 bases, with 12 bases left in between. CDR3 loop: CASSDQGLAYGYTF. The CDR3 DNA reads as TGTGCCAGCAGTGATCAGGGGCTAGCCTATGGCTACACCTTC.

The rearrangement joins TRBV27 to TRBJ2-7; 8 positions match TRBD2. Germline V gene sequence: CDR1 MNHEY, CDR2 SMNVEV (reference sequence). J was trimmed by 2 bases and V by 5 bases; bases with no gene match: 8. CDR3 length: 15 residues. The CDR3 protein is CASSIRGLGAYEQYF. In nucleotides, the CDR3 is TGTGCCAGCAGTATCCGGGGACTAGGCGCCTACGAGCAGTACTTC.

This clone turned up a few times. This chain connects TRBV5-1 to TRBJ2-6; 7 bases map to TRBD1. V shed 0 bases and J 1 base; nucleotides not matched to a gene: 1. Germline-derived CDR1 and CDR2 are SGHRS and YFSETQ. The CDR3 has 16 amino acids. The CDR3 DNA is TGCGCCAGCAGCTTGGAGGGACAGTCTGGGGCCAACGTCCTGACTTTC. Protein product: CASSLEGQSGANVLTF.

This clone was detected once. The chain uses TRBV7-9 and TRBJ1-5, with a possible D match to TRBD1 (6 bases). The CDR3 loop spans 13 amino acids. Trimming removed 1 base from V and 7 bases from J, with 8 bases in between. Per germline, CDR1 SEHNR and CDR2 FQNEAQ (reference sequence). The DNA of the CDR3 is TGTGCCAGCAGCTTAGGACAGGACCAGCCCCAGCATTTT. Residues: CASSLGQDQPQHF.

The chain joins TRBV2 to TRBJ2-3, with TRBD2 matching 10 bases. V lost 7 bases to trimming and J lost 8 bases; unmatched junction nucleotides: 9. Per germline, CDR1 SNHLY and CDR2 FYNNEI. The CDR3 is made up of 14 amino acids. Here the CDR3 reads CASTPSGRGGTQYF. In DNA form, the CDR3 reads TGTGCCAGCACCCCTAGCGGGAGAGGAGGTACGCAGTATTTT.

This chain links TRBV11-2 with TRBJ2-5; TRBD2 aligns across 11 bases. V trimming: 1 base; J trimming: 7 bases; junction bases outside the gene matches: 8. The germline gives CDR1 SGHAT, CDR2 FQNNGV. The CDR3 is 16 residues long. The CDR3 sequence is CASSLAVLAGEGTQYF. DNA of the CDR3: TGTGCCAGCAGCTTAGCAGTACTAGCGGGAGAGGGGACCCAGTACTTC.

V usage is TRBV27 and J usage is TRBJ2-5; possibly TRBD2 for D (6 bases). Trimming left V 5 bases short and J 5 bases short, with 24 bases between. Looked up from germline, CDR1 is MNHEY and CDR2 is SMNVEV (reference sequence). The CDR3 totals 17 residues. The CDR3 region has the DNA TGTGCCAGCAGTCCCCCCTTTGGGGAGGCCGGATGGGAGACCCAGTACTTC. Protein product: CASSPPFGEAGWETQYF.

The chain employs TRBV6-6 and TRBJ2-1, with 9 bases matching TRBD1. Germline-derived CDR1 and CDR2 are MNHNY and SVGAGI (reference sequence). Germline trimming cut 6 bases from V and 7 bases from J; bases unmatched to any gene: 7. This CDR3 region has 14 residues. The CDR3, as DNA: TGTGCCAGCAGCCCGGGACAGGGTATTAATGAGCAGTTCTTC. This gives the protein CASSPGQGINEQFF.

V is TRBV6-6 and J is TRBJ2-3, with 8 positions matching TRBD1. Germline assignment: CDR1 MNHNY and CDR2 SVGAGI (reference sequence). V dropped 5 bases and J dropped 5; count of bases not matched to a gene: 6. CDR3 size: 14 residues. CDR3 residues: CASSPTGVQDTQYF. CDR3 sequence (DNA): TGTGCCAGCAGTCCGACAGGGGTTCAAGATACGCAGTATTTT.

This clone was observed once. V usage is TRBV5-1 and J usage is TRBJ2-1; possible D gene TRBD1, 5 bases. V was pared by 0 bases and J by 5 bases, with 12 bases between. Germline V gives CDR1 SGHRS, CDR2 YFSETQ. The CDR3 totals 15 residues. This CDR3 is CASSLVPIGDNEQFF. CDR3 DNA: TGCGCCAGCAGCTTGGTCCCTATAGGGGACAATGAGCAGTTCTTC. The full variable domain, with the rest looked up from reference TRBV5-1 and TRBJ2-1, is KAGVTQTPRYLIKTRGQQVTLSCSPISGHRSVSWYQQTPGQGLQFLFEYFSETQRNKGNFPGRFSGRQFSNSRSEMNVSTLELGDSALYLCASSLVPIGDNEQFFGPGTRLTVL.

This clone occurred once. The chain carries TRBV9 and TRBJ1-3; no reliable D call. The CDR3 consists of 15 residues. Germline lookup yields CDR1 SGDLS and CDR2 YYNGEE. V was clipped by 0 bases and J by 3 bases, with 10 bases between them. DNA of the CDR3: TGTGCCAGCAGCGTAGAAATTTTCGGTGGAAACACCATATATTTT. It specifies CASSVEIFGGNTIYF. Combining the CDR3 with reference TRBV9 and TRBJ1-3 gives the whole variable domain DSGVTQTPKHLITATGQRVTLRCSPRSGDLSVYWYQQSLDQGLQFLIQYYNGEERAKGNILERFSAQQFPDLHSELNLSSLELGDSALYFCASSVEIFGGNTIYFGEGSWLTVV.